The T cell receptor beta chain under discussion was sequenced for a study of shared clonotypes between healthy human individuals. Regarding this clone: What it binds is unknown.

Study-level findings and limits: Clonotypes shared by all four sorted-subset donors had higher generation probabilities than non-shared clonotypes. Limitation of the genetic and exposure-history diversity represented came from the few donors.

Assay used: immunoSEQ multiplex PCR; TCRdb lists only in-frame clones, some missing. The top ten hold 0.89% of the sample, which has about 1.1 million clones, approximately 75% seen once. The CDR3 totals 13 residues. V lost 8 bases and J lost 9, with 17 bases in between. Germline-derived CDR1 and CDR2 are SNHLY and FYNNEI. This TCR derives from a man in his late teens or twenties in good health. Some clones in this sample may be carry-over from other donors' samples. The chain couples TRBV2 to TRBJ2-1; tentative D call: TRBD1 (5 bases). Sequencing was performed on memory CD4+ T cells from PBMCs. Subset noted: CD45RA-negative fraction. Here the CDR3 DNA reads TGTGCCAGCTTTAGTGCCAGGGTCTTTGAGCAGTTCTTC. This codes for CASFSARVFEQFF. The entire variable domain, with the rest obtained from reference TRBV2 and TRBJ2-1, is as follows: EPEVTQTPSHQVTQMGQEVILRCVPISNHLYFYWYRQILGQKVEFLVSFYNNEISEKSEIFDDQFSVERPDGSNFTLKIRSTKLEDSAMYFCASFSARVFEQFFGPGTRLTVL.